This T cell receptor (beta chain) was recorded in a study of cytomegalovirus exposure and HLA in healthy donors. Trimming stripped 5 bases from V and 8 bases from J, with 15 bases between. CDR1 is MGHRA and CDR2 is YSYEKL in the germline V gene. The CDR3 consists of 14 residues. The study, taken as a whole, reports: Within an earlier analysis, most TCR beta V segments proved productive either about 87% or about 30% of the time. Within the data, a cluster of highly shared sequence variants was likely a sequencing artifact. Reported findings show TCR beta sequences accurately forecast HLA-A and HLA-B alleles in most subjects.

Of note for this clone: Its antigen remains unidentified.

A multiplex PCR was run with 60 Vbeta primers and 13 Jbeta primers. Only in-frame clones appear in the TCRdb table, and some are missing; sequencing was by immunoSEQ multiplex PCR. The sample has about 150,000 clones; less than 85% are singletons. This TCR came from a woman aged 60-75 years in good health and CMV-seropositive. The gene calls are TRBV4-1 and TRBJ1-4; possible D gene TRBD1, 5 bases. The specimen was PBMCs. Here the CDR3 reads CASSWTGEGEKLFF. The CDR3 nucleotides are TGCGCCAGCAGCTGGACGGGGGAAGGCGAAAAACTGTTTTTT.